This entry lists 9 T cell receptor beta chains sequenced from one sample in a study of cytomegalovirus exposure and HLA in healthy donors. Produced via immunoSEQ multiplex PCR; TCRdb's table is partial and in-frame only. The repertoire holds 100,000 to 150,000 clones, with 80% to 90% as singletons. Sequenced material: PBMCs. The origin of the receptors is a young woman in good health and CMV-seronegative.

The chain combines TRBV4-1 with TRBJ1-2; no clear D. The CDR3 is 16 amino acids. Between the trimmed V and J ends, which lost 1 base and 8 bases, there was a span of 20 bases. From germline, CDR1 is MGHRA and CDR2 YSYEKL. The CDR3 DNA is TGCGCCAGCAGCCAAGGAATATTGCCGGACTCGGCGGGCTACACCTTC. This translates into CASSQGILPDSAGYTF.

The genes are TRBV28 and TRBJ1-5, with no clear D. The CDR3 spans 11 residues. V lost 1 base, J lost 9 bases, and 4 bases lay in between. Germline CDR1 is MDHEN and CDR2 is SYDVKM. Written as DNA, the CDR3 is TGTGCCAGCAGTTTATCAGGGCCCCAGCATTTT. Translating gives CASSLSGPQHF.

V and J are TRBV5-1 and TRBJ2-5; D is unclear. This CDR3 has 13 amino acids. In germline, CDR1 is SGHRS, CDR2 YFSETQ. Trimming shortened V by 1 base and J by 1 base, and 5 bases separated the two germline ends. The CDR3 DNA reads TGCGCCAGCAGCTTGACAAGCCAAGAGACCCAGTACTTC. This encodes CASSLTSQETQYF.

This chain joins TRBV5-8 and TRBJ2-2; possibly TRBD1 for D (6 bases). The CDR3 runs 16 residues. V was shortened by 3 bases and J by 0 bases, with 12 bases between the two germline ends. The V gene's germline CDR1 is SGHTS and CDR2 YDEGEE. This CDR3 is CASSSGHTANTGELFF. Written as DNA, the CDR3 is TGTGCCAGCAGCTCGGGACACACCGCGAACACCGGGGAGCTGTTTTTT.

The rearrangement joins TRBV7-9 to TRBJ1-3, with D hard to call. This CDR3 is built from 15 residues. V was clipped by 6 bases and J by 0 bases, with 12 bases between them. Germline CDR1 SEHNR, CDR2 FQNEAQ (reference sequence). CDR3 sequence reads: CASRPSGVSGNTIYF. In DNA, the CDR3 is TGTGCCAGCAGGCCGTCCGGGGTCTCTGGAAACACCATATATTTT.

The chain is built from TRBV11-2 and TRBJ1-1; perhaps TRBD1 as D (6 bases). Per germline, CDR1 SGHAT and CDR2 FQNNGV. V gave up 6 bases and J gave up 3 bases, with 20 bases separating them. The CDR3 is 16 residues long. The DNA for the CDR3 is TGTGCCAGCAGACGAACGGGGGGCCTTGTGGACACTGAAGCTTTCTTT. This gives the protein CASRRTGGLVDTEAFF.

V usage is TRBV4-2 and J usage is TRBJ1-2; tentative D call: TRBD1 (5 bases). Deletions cut 0 bases from V and 2 bases from J, with 7 bases between. The CDR3 loop spans 14 amino acids. Germline lookup yields CDR1 LGHNA and CDR2 YNFKEQ. The CDR3 bases are TGTGCCAGCAGCCAAGACAGGGCAAACTATGGCTACACCTTC. It specifies CASSQDRANYGYTF.

This chain joins TRBV5-6 and TRBJ2-7, with 16 nucleotides matching TRBD2. This CDR3 contains 16 residues. Germline-derived CDR1 and CDR2 are SGHDT and YYEEEE. Unmatched junction bases numbered 4, after V lost 3 bases and J lost 4 bases. The CDR3 nucleotides are TGTGCCAGCAGCTCGGGACTAGCGGGAGGGAAATACGAGCAGTACTTC. Amino acids: CASSSGLAGGKYEQYF.

The chain combines TRBV9 with TRBJ1-1, with D hard to call. In germline, CDR1 is SGDLS, CDR2 YYNGEE. Trimming left V 0 bases short and J 1 base short, with 10 bases between. The CDR3 has 15 amino acids. In DNA, the CDR3 is TGTGCCAGCAGCGTAGACGGACGGGGGAACACTGAAGCTTTCTTT. It codes for CASSVDGRGNTEAFF.